The 32 T cell receptor beta chains given below trace back to one sample, sequenced in a study of radiotherapy plus CTLA-4 blockade in lung cancer. Method: immunoSEQ multiplex PCR; TCRdb's copy keeps in-frame clones and lacks some. The table shows about 73,000 clones, with roughly 84% occurring only once. The sequenced sample was peripheral blood, obtained from a patient treated with radiotherapy plus ipilimumab. These TCRs come from a human donor with non-small cell lung cancer that progressed on radiotherapy plus ipilimumab.

The chain has TRBV27 and TRBJ2-5; D remains ambiguous. The CDR3 is 13 amino acids. Deletions cut 3 bases from V and 6 bases from J, with 11 bases between. Germline lookup yields CDR1 MNHEY and CDR2 SMNVEV (reference sequence). CDR3 residues: CASSFRTMKTQYF. The DNA of the CDR3 is TGTGCCAGCAGTTTTCGGACGATGAAGACCCAGTACTTC.

The rearrangement links TRBV5-6 to TRBJ1-4; no reliable D call. Deletions cut 5 bases from V and 3 bases from J, with 11 bases between. Germline lookup yields CDR1 SGHDT and CDR2 YYEEEE. CDR3 size: 14 residues. CDR3 in amino acids: CASSSGPSNEKLFF. The CDR3 nucleotides read TGTGCCAGCAGTTCCGGTCCGTCTAATGAAAAACTGTTTTTT.

The CDR3 is CASSLRQGAGEQYF. The CDR3 nucleotides read TGTGCCAGCAGCCTTAGACAGGGGGCGGGGGAGCAGTACTTC. The rearrangement uses TRBV5-4 and TRBJ2-7, with TRBD1 matching 10 bases. Germline CDR1 reads SGHNT; CDR2 reads YYREEE (reference sequence). This CDR3 comprises 14 residues. The trim removed 4 bases at V and 7 bases at J, leaving 8 bases unmatched.

This clone was seen only a few times. The chain couples TRBV5-5 to TRBJ1-3; D call uncertain. The germline V gene has CDR1 SGHKS and CDR2 YYEKEE (reference sequence). The CDR3 extends over 12 amino acids. Trimming left V 0 bases short and J 4 bases short, with 2 bases between. CDR3 coding DNA: TGTGCCAGCAGCTTGGAGGGAAACACCATATATTTT. Its protein product is CASSLEGNTIYF. Full variable domain (remainder filled in from reference TRBV5-5 and TRBJ1-3): DAGVTQSPTHLIKTRGQQVTLRCSPISGHKSVSWYQQVLGQGPQFIFQYYEKEERGRGNFPDRFSARQFPNYSSELNVNALLLGDSALYLCASSLEGNTIYFGEGSWLTVV.

In nucleotides, the CDR3 is TGCGCCAGCGGTCTGCAAGGGGGCAATGTAGATACGCAGTATTTT. This gives the protein CASGLQGGNVDTQYF. This chain links TRBV5-1 with TRBJ2-3, with 7 nucleotides matching TRBD1. The CDR3 is 15 amino acids. The germline CDR1 and CDR2 sequences are SGHRS and YFSETQ. J was trimmed by 5 bases and V by 7 bases; bases with no gene match: 13. Using reference TRBV5-1 and TRBJ2-3 for the parts outside the CDR3, the full variable domain is KAGVTQTPRYLIKTRGQQVTLSCSPISGHRSVSWYQQTPGQGLQFLFEYFSETQRNKGNFPGRFSGRQFSNSRSEMNVSTLELGDSALYLCASGLQGGNVDTQYFGPGTRLTVL.

The chain couples TRBV6-6 to TRBJ1-2, with D perhaps matching TRBD1 (6 bases). The CDR3 has 14 residues. Germline V gives CDR1 MNHNY, CDR2 SVGAGI (reference sequence). Trimming took 6 bases from V and 4 from J, leaving 15 bases between them. CDR3 sequence: CASRAGQLIYGYTF. The CDR3 DNA follows: TGTGCCAGCAGAGCTGGACAGTTGATCTATGGCTACACCTTC.

The gene calls are TRBV7-2 and TRBJ2-1, with D perhaps being TRBD1 or TRBD2 (5 bases each). The CDR3 has 17 residues. Germline V lookup: CDR1 SGHTA, CDR2 FQGNSA. V lost 2 bases and J lost 4, with 18 bases in between. The CDR3 nucleotides read TGTGCCAGCAGCTTACGTTCATTGGGACGGGAATACAATGAGCAGTTCTTC. Translating it yields CASSLRSLGREYNEQFF.

This chain joins TRBV4-1 and TRBJ2-1; 7 bases are shared with TRBD2. The V segment lost 4 bases and the J segment 0 bases; nucleotides outside the gene matches: 6. The CDR3 runs to 16 residues. In germline, CDR1 is MGHRA, CDR2 YSYEKL. CDR3 coding DNA: TGCGCCAGCAGCCGCCTAGCGGATAGCTCCTACAATGAGCAGTTCTTC. Translated: CASSRLADSSYNEQFF.

This chain joins TRBV6-1 and TRBJ2-1; the match to TRBD2 covers 8 bases. Germline V lookup: CDR1 MNHNS, CDR2 SASEGT. V shed 4 bases and J 15 bases; nucleotides not matched to a gene: 11. CDR3 size: 13 residues. The CDR3 DNA follows: TGTGCCAGCAGTGCCCCGGGGGGGGAGGGCCGGTTCTTC. Encoded protein: CASSAPGGEGRFF.

The rearrangement links TRBV28 to TRBJ1-2; D call uncertain. The CDR3 is made up of 11 amino acids. The V gene's germline CDR1 is MDHEN and CDR2 SYDVKM. V was pared by 11 bases and J by 1 base, with 8 bases between. The CDR3 sequence: CAGGNNYGYTF. For the CDR3, the DNA is TGTGCCGGCGGGAATAACTATGGCTACACCTTC.

CDR3 bases: TGTGCCTGGAGTGTAGGTGGCGGCGAGTTCTTC. This gives the protein CAWSVGGGEFF. The rearrangement joins TRBV30 to TRBJ2-1; D unclear. From germline, CDR1 is GTSNPN and CDR2 SVGIG (reference sequence). The CDR3 totals 11 residues. The V gene lost 0 bases and the J gene lost 14 bases, with 11 bases spanning the gap.

V usage is TRBV6-5 and J usage is TRBJ1-6; perhaps TRBD1 as D (6 bases). This CDR3 contains 14 residues. Per germline, CDR1 MNHEY and CDR2 SVGAGI. Trimming shortened V by 2 bases and J by 11 bases, and 13 bases separated the two germline ends. The CDR3, as DNA: TGTGCCAGCAGTTACACTACAGGGAGAGCACCCCTCCACTTT. Encoded protein: CASSYTTGRAPLHF.

The J gene is TRBJ1-6, the V gene TRBV5-4; D uncertain. Germline V gene lookup returns CDR1 SGHNT and CDR2 YYREEE (reference sequence). V was shortened by 3 bases and J by 1 base, with 5 bases between the two germline ends. This CDR3 is built from 14 residues. Written as DNA, the CDR3 is TGTGCCAGCAGCTGGGGTTCCTATAATTCACCCCTCCACTTT. It translates to CASSWGSYNSPLHF.

The chain has TRBV7-3 and TRBJ2-3; D gene unclear. Trimming took 2 bases from V and 0 from J, leaving 6 bases between them. The CDR3 has 14 amino acids. Germline values: CDR1 SGHTA, CDR2 FQGTGA. CDR3 sequence: CASSLGISTDTQYF. CDR3 bases: TGTGCCAGCAGCTTAGGGATAAGCACAGATACGCAGTATTTT.

The chain combines TRBV19 with TRBJ1-4; D gene ambiguous. This CDR3 has 12 residues. The germline CDR1 and CDR2 sequences are LNHDA and SQIVND (reference sequence). Trimming stripped 4 bases from V and 8 bases from J, with 8 bases between. CDR3: CASSRSAEKLFF. The CDR3 DNA sequence: TGTGCCAGTAGTAGGTCTGCCGAAAAACTGTTTTTT. Combining the CDR3 with reference TRBV19 and TRBJ1-4 gives the whole variable domain DGGITQSPKYLFRKEGQNVTLSCEQNLNHDAMYWYRQDPGQGLRLIYYSQIVNDFQKGDIAEGYSVSREKKESFPLTVTSAQKNPTAFYLCASSRSAEKLFFGSGTQLSVL.

Only one count was recorded for this clone. The chain couples TRBV27 to TRBJ2-7; unclear D gene. Deletions cut 5 bases from V and 0 bases from J, with 11 bases between. Per germline, CDR1 MNHEY and CDR2 SMNVEV (reference sequence). The CDR3 is made up of 14 amino acids. The CDR3 nucleotides are TGTGCCAGCAGTCAATCAATTAACTCCTACGAGCAGTACTTC. Encoded protein: CASSQSINSYEQYF.

This clone was recorded once. The chain combines TRBV7-3 with TRBJ2-1; TRBD1 might be the D (6 bases). The CDR3 is 14 residues long. Trimming stripped 5 bases from V and 3 bases from J, with 11 bases between. CDR1 SGHTA and CDR2 FQGTGA come from the germline V gene. As DNA, the CDR3 is TGTGCCAGCAGCCTAAAGGGGGACTACAATGAGCAGTTCTTC. Translation gives CASSLKGDYNEQFF.

The genes are TRBV6-1 and TRBJ2-7, with TRBD1 matching over 7 bases. J was trimmed by 6 bases and V by 7 bases; bases with no gene match: 9. Germline lookup yields CDR1 MNHNS and CDR2 SASEGT. The CDR3 length is 13 residues. CDR3 sequence: CASNRQGWREQYF. The CDR3 DNA reads TGTGCCAGCAACCGACAGGGATGGCGCGAGCAGTACTTC.

The chain employs TRBV2 and TRBJ2-3; TRBD2 matches 9 bases. Germline V gives CDR1 SNHLY, CDR2 FYNNEI. V was pared by 8 bases and J by 9 bases, with 6 bases of the junction left unmatched. The CDR3 runs 12 residues. DNA for the CDR3: TGTGCCAGCTCCAAACTAGCGGGCACGCAGTATTTT. Its protein product is CASSKLAGTQYF.

This chain links TRBV9 with TRBJ2-3; possible D gene TRBD1, 5 bases. The CDR3 totals 15 residues. Trimming stripped 1 base from V and 2 bases from J, with 11 bases between. Looked up from germline, CDR1 is SGDLS and CDR2 is YYNGEE. In DNA, the CDR3 is TGTGCCAGCAGCGTATCAGGGATCCCCACAGATACGCAGTATTTT. This sequence encodes CASSVSGIPTDTQYF.

This chain joins TRBV30 and TRBJ2-7; 8 bases are a match to TRBD1. Germline V lookup: CDR1 GTSNPN, CDR2 SVGIG (reference sequence). The CDR3 has 14 residues. The trim removed 2 bases at V and 2 bases at J, leaving 5 bases unmatched. The CDR3 nucleotides are TGTGCCTGGAGTCGCAGGGGGCTGACCTACGAGCAGTACTTC. Its protein is CAWSRRGLTYEQYF.

CDR3 sequence: CASTPRQGFTDTQYF. CDR3 nucleotide sequence: TGTGCCAGTACCCCCCGACAGGGCTTCACAGATACGCAGTATTTT. This chain connects TRBV19 to TRBJ2-3; 7 nucleotides align to TRBD1. CDR1 and CDR2 from the germline V gene are LNHDA and SQIVND (reference sequence). V trimming: 7 bases; J trimming: 2 bases; junction bases outside the gene matches: 9. The CDR3 totals 15 residues.

V usage is TRBV27 and J usage is TRBJ2-1, with TRBD2 matching 11 bases. V lost 3 bases to trimming and J lost 9 bases; unmatched junction nucleotides: 1. Germline-derived CDR1 and CDR2 are MNHEY and SMNVEV (reference sequence). This CDR3 comprises 13 residues. CDR3: CASSFGLAGEQFF. The CDR3 DNA reads TGTGCCAGCAGTTTTGGACTAGCGGGTGAGCAGTTCTTC.

The rearrangement joins TRBV7-9 to TRBJ2-4, with D unresolved. The V end lost 1 base, the J end lost 0 bases, and 4 bases lay between the germline ends. CDR3 length: 14 amino acids. Germline CDR1 and CDR2: SEHNR and FQNEAQ (reference sequence). CDR3 nucleotide sequence: TGTGCCAGCAGCTTAGGGGGAGCCAAAAACATTCAGTACTTC. It is translated as CASSLGGAKNIQYF.

The V gene is TRBV5-4, the J gene TRBJ1-3, with TRBD1 as a possible D gene (5 bases). Trimming pared 4 bases from V and 4 bases from J, leaving 18 bases between. CDR1 is SGHNT and CDR2 is YYREEE in the germline V gene (reference sequence). CDR3 length: 16 residues. CDR3 protein: CASSRGGDYAGNTIYF. The CDR3 DNA follows: TGTGCCAGCAGCCGAGGAGGGGATTATGCCGGAAACACCATATATTTT.

This chain joins TRBV30 and TRBJ1-5; possible D gene TRBD1, 5 bases. V was pared by 0 bases and J by 7 bases, with 10 bases between. This CDR3 spans 13 amino acids. Germline CDR1 GTSNPN, CDR2 SVGIG (reference sequence). The CDR3 loop is CAWSVAGRQPQHF. In DNA, the CDR3 is TGTGCCTGGAGTGTGGCGGGGCGGCAGCCCCAGCATTTT.

The CDR3 loop is CASSKREGTDTQYF. DNA of the CDR3: TGCGCCAGCAGCAAGCGGGAGGGAACAGATACGCAGTATTTT. The chain joins TRBV5-1 to TRBJ2-3; TRBD2 aligns across 10 bases. Germline V CDR1 and CDR2: SGHRS, YFSETQ. V was pared by 4 bases and J by 3 bases, with 2 bases of the junction left unmatched. CDR3 length equals 14 residues.

This chain connects TRBV6-4 to TRBJ2-1; maybe TRBD2 (5 bases). This CDR3 spans 13 amino acids. Germline V CDR1 and CDR2: MRHNA, SNTAGT. Trimming stripped 4 bases from V and 7 bases from J, with 11 bases between. As DNA, the CDR3 is TGTGCCAGCAGTGGTGAGGGCGGGAATGAGCAGTTCTTC. It is translated as CASSGEGGNEQFF.

The chain joins TRBV7-9 to TRBJ2-2; TRBD1 is a possible D gene (7 bases). V was shortened by 5 bases and J by 3 bases, with 10 bases between the two germline ends. Germline V gene data show CDR1 as SEHNR and CDR2 as FQNEAQ (reference sequence). The CDR3 totals 14 residues. The CDR3 DNA reads TGTGCCAGCAGCGCGGGACAGTACACCGGGGAGCTGTTTTTT. It codes for CASSAGQYTGELFF.

The chain combines TRBV29-1 with TRBJ2-7; D gene uncertain. Germline values: CDR1 SQVTM, CDR2 ANQGSEA. V lost 4 bases and J lost 3, with 13 bases in between. This CDR3 has 13 residues. In DNA form, the CDR3 reads TGCAGCGTTGGCTTGCAGCCATTCTACGAGCAGTACTTC. This codes for CSVGLQPFYEQYF.

The chain recombines TRBV2 with TRBJ2-7, with D possibly being TRBD1 (6 bases). The CDR3 contains 16 residues. Trimming removed 7 bases from V and 0 bases from J, with 19 bases in between. The germline CDR1 and CDR2 sequences are SNHLY and FYNNEI. CDR3 nucleotide sequence: TGTGCCAGCAACAGGCCTTTGACAGGTAGCTCCTACGAGCAGTACGTC. Translating it yields CASNRPLTGSSYEQYV.

The chain employs TRBV4-2 and TRBJ1-2; D not certain. V was pared by 3 bases and J by 2 bases, with 10 bases between. Per the germline V gene, CDR1 is LGHNA and CDR2 is YNFKEQ. The CDR3 has 14 amino acids. CDR3 in amino acids: CASSQQSANYGYTF. The CDR3 DNA is TGTGCCAGCAGCCAGCAATCAGCCAACTATGGCTACACCTTC.